These 28 T cell receptor beta chains share one sample of origin, sequenced in a study of shared clonotypes between healthy human individuals. The data were produced by immunoSEQ multiplex PCR, yet TCRdb's version contains in-frame clones alone and is incomplete. The data show approximately 1,000,000 clones, with around 82% seen just once and 0.5% to 0.6% held by the top ten. Sequencing was carried out using memory CD4+ T cells from PBMCs. As to subset: CD45RA-negative fraction. These TCRs come from a man aged 18 to 30 in good health. Some clones in this sample may be carry-over from other donors' samples.

The V and J genes are TRBV2 and TRBJ1-2; 10 bases line up with TRBD1. Germline V gene data show CDR1 as SNHLY and CDR2 as FYNNEI. The length of the CDR3 is 14 residues. V shed 5 bases, J shed 7 bases, and the junction held 7 bases outside the gene matches. CDR3 nucleotides: TGTGCCAGCAGTCGCGCCGGGACAGGGGCTGGCTACACCTTC. It codes for CASSRAGTGAGYTF.

This clone was observed a few times. The rearrangement joins TRBV14 to TRBJ2-5; no firm D call. Germline V gene data show CDR1 as SGHDN and CDR2 as FVKESK. V was shortened by 0 bases and J by 7 bases, with 9 bases between the two germline ends. The CDR3 spans 13 residues. This CDR3 is CASSQDLSVTQYF. The CDR3 DNA follows: TGTGCCAGCAGCCAAGATCTATCTGTGACCCAGTACTTC. Variable domain in full (rest from reference TRBV14 and TRBJ2-5): EAGVTQFPSHSVIEKGQTVTLRCDPISGHDNLYWYRRVMGKEIKFLLHFVKESKQDESGMPNNRFLAERTGGTYSTLKVQPAELEDSGVYFCASSQDLSVTQYFGPGTRLLVL.

On this clone itself: Other DNA sequences in the sample encode the same CDR3. This sequence joins TRBV9 and TRBJ2-1, with D tentatively TRBD2 (5 bases). V lost 1 base, J lost 2 bases, and 10 bases lay in between. Germline loops: CDR1 SGDLS, CDR2 YYNGEE. This CDR3 has 15 amino acids. This CDR3 is CASSVYEGAYNEQFF. In nucleotides, the CDR3 is TGTGCCAGCAGCGTATATGAGGGAGCCTACAATGAGCAGTTCTTC.

V and J are TRBV18 and TRBJ1-5, with no clear D. The CDR3 is 15 amino acids. Germline lookup yields CDR1 KGHSH and CDR2 LQKENI. V was shortened by 2 bases and J by 5 bases, with 13 bases between the two germline ends. CDR3 nucleotide sequence: TGTGCCAGCTCACCAACCGTGCAGATGGATCAGCCCCAGCATTTT. This sequence encodes CASSPTVQMDQPQHF.

The chain carries TRBV18 and TRBJ1-2; D may be TRBD1 (5 bases). Trimming cost V 1 base and J 6 bases, with 9 bases left between them. The CDR3 has 13 amino acids. Germline V gene sequence: CDR1 KGHSH, CDR2 LQKENI. The CDR3 loop reads CASSPQRGDGYTF. The CDR3 region has the DNA TGTGCCAGCTCACCACAGAGAGGGGATGGCTACACCTTC.

The V and J genes are TRBV6-1 and TRBJ2-7; TRBD1 agrees at 8 bases. The CDR3 has 13 residues. J was trimmed by 7 bases and V by 6 bases; bases with no gene match: 8. Germline CDR1 is MNHNS and CDR2 is SASEGT. CDR3 sequence: CASSLTGAAEQYF. In nucleotides, the CDR3 is TGTGCCAGCAGCCTGACAGGGGCCGCGGAGCAGTACTTC.

The chain employs TRBV19 and TRBJ1-5, with 9 bases matching TRBD1. This CDR3 region has 15 residues. Germline V lookup: CDR1 LNHDA, CDR2 SQIVND (reference sequence). The V segment lost 3 bases and the J segment 7 bases; nucleotides outside the gene matches: 7. As DNA, the CDR3 is TGTGCCAGTAGTATCGGACAGGGGCGGGTACAGCCCCAGCATTTT. Its protein product is CASSIGQGRVQPQHF.

The V call is TRBV30, the J call TRBJ2-1; no clear D gene. CDR1 is GTSNPN and CDR2 is SVGIG in the germline V gene (reference sequence). Between the trimmed V and J ends, which lost 2 bases and 5 bases, there was a span of 13 bases. The CDR3 runs 14 residues. The CDR3 nucleotides are TGTGCCTGGAGTTTTCGCCTAACTGACAATGAGCAGTTCTTC. This translates into CAWSFRLTDNEQFF.

The chain is built from TRBV4-1 and TRBJ2-5; 9 bases align to TRBD1. V trimming: 4 bases; J trimming: 5 bases; junction bases outside the gene matches: 17. The CDR3 is made up of 18 amino acids. Germline V gives CDR1 MGHRA, CDR2 YSYEKL. CDR3 nucleotides: TGCGCCAGCAGCCTGAGGGGACCAGACAGGGGGTGGGAGGAGACCCAGTACTTC. It is translated as CASSLRGPDRGWEETQYF.

The sample holds one count of this clone. The chain carries TRBV18 and TRBJ2-1; no definite D call. This CDR3 comprises 13 residues. CDR1 and CDR2 from the germline V gene are KGHSH and LQKENI. V was trimmed by 7 bases and J by 8 bases, leaving 15 bases between them. CDR3 sequence: CASLQGQAYEQFF. Here the CDR3 DNA reads TGTGCCAGCTTACAAGGCCAAGCCTATGAGCAGTTCTTC.

Comments on this clone: Since a much larger clone is just one base distant, this may be a read error. The same CDR3 arises from other DNA sequences in this sample as well. The J gene is TRBJ2-5, the V gene TRBV27; D call uncertain. CDR1 is MNHEY and CDR2 is SMNVEV in the germline V gene (reference sequence). The CDR3 contains 11 residues. Trimming stripped 8 bases from V and 0 bases from J, with 4 bases between. The CDR3 DNA reads TGTGCCAGCGGTTACCAAGAGACCCAGTACTTC. Residues: CASGYQETQYF.

The CDR3 here is CASSLRRDEYNEQFF. CDR3 nucleotides: TGCGCCAGCAGCTTACGACGGGACGAATACAATGAGCAGTTCTTC. The chain couples TRBV5-1 to TRBJ2-1; D possibly matches TRBD1 or TRBD2 (5 bases each). CDR1 is SGHRS, CDR2 YFSETQ, per germline. V was cut by 2 bases and J by 4 bases, with 13 bases left in between. The length of the CDR3 is 15 residues.

The chain carries TRBV28 and TRBJ1-5; D possibly corresponds to TRBD1 (5 bases). V was pared by 2 bases and J by 11 bases, with 16 bases between. The CDR3 consists of 14 residues. Germline assignment: CDR1 MDHEN and CDR2 SYDVKM. CDR3 sequence: CASSLPPGPRAQHF. As DNA, the CDR3 is TGTGCCAGCAGTTTACCTCCGGGACCTAGGGCCCAGCATTTT.

V and J are TRBV5-4 and TRBJ1-6, with a tentative D call TRBD1 (5 bases). This CDR3 has 14 amino acids. Germline loops: CDR1 SGHNT, CDR2 YYREEE (reference sequence). Trimming shortened V by 3 bases and J by 7 bases, and 11 bases separated the two germline ends. The CDR3: CASSWQGGNSPLHF. The DNA for the CDR3 is TGTGCCAGCAGCTGGCAGGGTGGCAATTCACCCCTCCACTTT. The full variable domain, rest sourced from reference TRBV5-4 and TRBJ1-6, is ETGVTQSPTHLIKTRGQQVTLRCSSQSGHNTVSWYQQALGQGPQFIFQYYREEENGRGNFPPRFSGLQFPNYSSELNVNALELDDSALYLCASSWQGGNSPLHFGNGTRLTVT.

Points on this clone: At the DNA level, this CDR3 is encoded by other sequences in the same sample as well. V is TRBV5-1 and J is TRBJ2-5; unclear D gene. This CDR3 has 13 amino acids. Germline V gene sequence: CDR1 SGHRS, CDR2 YFSETQ. V was cut by 0 bases and J by 5 bases, with 8 bases left in between. The DNA for the CDR3 is TGCGCCAGCAGCTTGGAGGTGTGGGAGACCCAGTACTTC. It translates to CASSLEVWETQYF. The entire variable domain, with the rest obtained from reference TRBV5-1 and TRBJ2-5, is as follows: KAGVTQTPRYLIKTRGQQVTLSCSPISGHRSVSWYQQTPGQGLQFLFEYFSETQRNKGNFPGRFSGRQFSNSRSEMNVSTLELGDSALYLCASSLEVWETQYFGPGTRLLVL.

This clone has only a few counts. The V and J genes are TRBV5-1 and TRBJ2-5; TRBD2 aligns across 13 bases. Per germline, CDR1 SGHRS and CDR2 YFSETQ. V was clipped by 4 bases and J by 5 bases; unmatched bases: 11. The CDR3 consists of 17 residues. The DNA of the CDR3 is TGCGCCAGCAGCCCGTCACTAGCGGGAGGGAGTCTCGAGACCCAGTACTTC. Its translation is CASSPSLAGGSLETQYF.

Points on this clone: This CDR3 is also generated by other DNA sequences in the sample. V usage is TRBV5-4 and J usage is TRBJ2-3; 12 positions match TRBD2. The CDR3 length is 15 residues. J gave up 6 bases and V 0 bases, and 2 bases lay outside the gene matches. CDR1 is SGHNT, CDR2 YYREEE, per germline (reference sequence). CDR3 bases: TGTGCCAGCAGCTTGGGACTAGCGGGAGCTGATACGCAGTATTTT. Protein: CASSLGLAGADTQYF.

This clone showed up just a few times. The chain has TRBV7-2 and TRBJ1-1; a weak D match, TRBD1 (5 bases). The V gene's germline CDR1 is SGHTA and CDR2 FQGNSA. V shed 7 bases and J shed 5 bases, with 14 bases lying between them. CDR3 size: 13 residues. The CDR3 protein is CASTLRGGTEAFF. The CDR3 DNA sequence: TGTGCCAGCACTCTTCGGGGGGGAACTGAAGCTTTCTTT.

The V and J genes are TRBV11-1 and TRBJ1-3, with D tentatively TRBD1 (6 bases). CDR1 SGHAT and CDR2 FQDESV come from the germline V gene (reference sequence). The CDR3 is 14 residues long. With 5 bases removed from V and 8 bases from J, the gap between germline ends came to 16 bases. DNA for the CDR3: TGTGCCAGCAGCATTGGACAGCCTGGGGACACCATATATTTT. It yields the protein CASSIGQPGDTIYF.

V gene TRBV7-9 combines with J gene TRBJ1-1; D is unresolved. Trimming removed 1 base at V and 5 bases at J, with 11 bases between. The CDR3 is 14 residues long. CDR1 is SEHNR, CDR2 FQNEAQ, per germline (reference sequence). The CDR3 sequence is CASSLDPRGTEAFF. The CDR3 bases are TGTGCCAGCAGCTTAGACCCTCGAGGGACTGAAGCTTTCTTT. Full variable domain (missing parts from reference TRBV7-9 and TRBJ1-1): DTGVSQNPRHKITKRGQNVTFRCDPISEHNRLYWYRQTLGQGPEFLTYFQNEAQLEKSRLLSDRFSAERPKGSFSTLEIQRTEQGDSAMYLCASSLDPRGTEAFFGQGTRLTVV.

With regard to this clone: Other DNA sequences from this sample encode an identical CDR3 as well. The chain joins TRBV7-2 to TRBJ2-7, with 7 bases aligning to TRBD2. Germline V gene sequence: CDR1 SGHTA, CDR2 FQGNSA. V was pared by 2 bases and J by 1 base, with 5 bases of the junction left unmatched. The CDR3 consists of 15 residues. DNA of the CDR3: TGTGCCAGCAGCTTATCGGGAGGCCTGTCCTACGAGCAGTACTTC. Amino acid sequence: CASSLSGGLSYEQYF.

The chain recombines TRBV5-1 with TRBJ2-2, with 8 bases lining up with TRBD1. The length of the CDR3 is 14 residues. V lost 5 bases to trimming and J lost 7 bases; unmatched junction nucleotides: 7. Germline-derived CDR1 and CDR2 are SGHRS and YFSETQ. CDR3 protein: CASRGQGAVGELFF. CDR3 sequence (DNA): TGCGCCAGCAGAGGTCAGGGGGCGGTCGGGGAGCTGTTTTTT. The full variable domain, completed using reference TRBV5-1 and TRBJ2-2, is KAGVTQTPRYLIKTRGQQVTLSCSPISGHRSVSWYQQTPGQGLQFLFEYFSETQRNKGNFPGRFSGRQFSNSRSEMNVSTLELGDSALYLCASRGQGAVGELFFGEGSRLTVL.

The chain joins TRBV5-4 to TRBJ2-3; the match to TRBD1 covers 10 bases. J lost 3 bases, V lost 4 bases, and 5 bases had no gene match. CDR3 length: 15 amino acids. The germline V gene encodes CDR1 SGHNT and CDR2 YYREEE (reference sequence). Here the CDR3 DNA reads TGTGCCAGCAGCCAAGGACAGGGGGGAACAGATACGCAGTATTTT. Encoded protein: CASSQGQGGTDTQYF. The whole variable domain, filled in from reference TRBV5-4 and TRBJ2-3, reads ETGVTQSPTHLIKTRGQQVTLRCSSQSGHNTVSWYQQALGQGPQFIFQYYREEENGRGNFPPRFSGLQFPNYSSELNVNALELDDSALYLCASSQGQGGTDTQYFGPGTRLTVL.

The V gene is TRBV29-1, the J gene TRBJ2-5; TRBD2 matches 8 bases. The germline V gene encodes CDR1 SQVTM and CDR2 ANQGSEA. Trimming took 6 bases from V and 1 from J; bases not matched to a gene: 10. This CDR3 contains 15 residues. CDR3 nucleotides: TGCAGCGTCCCACCCCTACTAGCGGTCCAAGAGACCCAGTACTTC. Translation: CSVPPLLAVQETQYF.

The chain links TRBV7-3 to TRBJ1-5, with TRBD1 identical over 7 bases. Germline V gene sequence: CDR1 SGHTA, CDR2 FQGTGA. The V gene end was trimmed by 6 bases and the J gene end by 4 bases; junction bases not matched to a gene: 9. The CDR3 contains 15 residues. DNA of the CDR3: TGTGCCAGCAGACCAAACAGGGGAAAGAATCAGCCCCAGCATTTT. Translated, it gives CASRPNRGKNQPQHF. Combining the CDR3 with reference TRBV7-3 and TRBJ1-5 gives the whole variable domain GAGVSQTPSNKVTEKGKYVELRCDPISGHTALYWYRQSLGQGPEFLIYFQGTGAADDSGLPNDRFFAVRPEGSVSTLKIQRTERGDSAVYLCASRPNRGKNQPQHFGDGTRLSIL.

This chain links TRBV18 with TRBJ1-4, with a possible D match to TRBD1 (5 bases). Germline V gives CDR1 KGHSH, CDR2 LQKENI. The CDR3 sequence is 12 residues long. Trimming took off 5 bases at V and 8 bases at J, with 9 bases between the two ends. CDR3: CASSLGEEKLFF. In DNA form, the CDR3 reads TGTGCCAGCTCATTGGGGGAGGAAAAACTGTTTTTT.

The rearrangement joins TRBV7-8 to TRBJ1-1; possible D gene TRBD1, 6 bases. V lost 5 bases and J 1 base, leaving 11 bases between the germline ends. The CDR3 is made up of 14 amino acids. Germline CDR1 and CDR2: SGHVS and FQNEAQ. In DNA, the CDR3 is TGTGCCAGCAGCCCGGGGGCCCGGAACACTGAAGCTTTCTTT. Its translation: CASSPGARNTEAFF.

The rearrangement joins TRBV11-3 to TRBJ1-2; 8 positions agree with TRBD1. Germline CDR1 is SGHNT and CDR2 is YENEEA. The CDR3 runs 14 residues. After removal of 5 bases from V and 6 bases from J, the junction contained 8 bases not matched to a gene. Here the CDR3 reads CASSGQGPLDGYTF. CDR3 nucleotide sequence: TGTGCCAGCAGCGGACAGGGCCCGCTCGATGGCTACACCTTC.